Presented here are 21 T cell receptor beta chains from one specimen sequenced in a study of blood T cell repertoires in COVID-19. Clones were sequenced by immunoSEQ multiplex PCR, and TCRdb holds only the in-frame ones, with some missing. The data show roughly 150,000 clones, about 87% seen once. The sequenced sample consisted of peripheral blood. Receptors originate from a woman older than 75 with acute or convalescent COVID-19.

This rearrangement joins TRBV10-3 to TRBJ1-1; TRBD1 is a possible D gene (5 bases). V lost 11 bases and J 0 bases, leaving 16 bases between the germline ends. The CDR3 totals 14 residues. Germline values: CDR1 ENHRY, CDR2 SYGVKD. The CDR3 bases are TGTGCCCTCCGCACGGACATGATGAACACTGAAGCTTTCTTT. It yields the protein CALRTDMMNTEAFF.

This clone showed up just a few times. The V and J genes are TRBV7-9 and TRBJ1-1; 10 bases agree with TRBD1. J gave up 5 bases and V 4 bases, and 10 bases lay outside the gene matches. CDR3 size: 16 residues. CDR1 is SEHNR and CDR2 is FQNEAQ in the germline V gene (reference sequence). The CDR3 nucleotides read TGTGCCAGCAGCTCGACAGGGGGCGCGGGGAGGACTGAAGCTTTCTTT. Protein sequence: CASSSTGGAGRTEAFF.

The V and J genes are TRBV12-5 and TRBJ2-3; 7 bases agree with TRBD1. Germline CDR1 reads LGHNT; CDR2 reads FRNRAP. V shed 2 bases and J 6 bases; nucleotides not matched to a gene: 5. This CDR3 region has 14 residues. As DNA, the CDR3 is TGTGCTAGTGGTTTGAGAGAACAGGGGGATACGCAGTATTTT. Its protein product is CASGLREQGDTQYF.

The V call is TRBV5-5, the J call TRBJ1-2, with D perhaps TRBD1 (6 bases). Germline V gene lookup returns CDR1 SGHKS and CDR2 YYEKEE (reference sequence). V was pared by 2 bases and J by 4 bases, with 12 bases between. The CDR3 runs to 14 residues. The DNA of the CDR3 is TGTGCCAGCAGCTTTGATGGACAGACCTATGGCTACACCTTC. Translated: CASSFDGQTYGYTF.

V is TRBV2 and J is TRBJ1-2; 8 nucleotides match TRBD1. Per the germline V gene, CDR1 is SNHLY and CDR2 is FYNNEI. The CDR3 is 14 residues long. V lost 6 bases to trimming and J lost 5 bases; unmatched junction nucleotides: 8. CDR3: CASRMLTGDYGYTF. DNA for the CDR3: TGTGCCAGCAGGATGTTGACAGGGGATTATGGCTACACCTTC.

V is TRBV19 and J is TRBJ2-7; TRBD2 might be the D (5 bases). This CDR3 comprises 14 residues. Germline loops: CDR1 LNHDA, CDR2 SQIVND (reference sequence). Trimming shortened V by 3 bases and J by 8 bases, and 17 bases separated the two germline ends. The CDR3 DNA follows: TGTGCCAGTAGTATGCCTGGCGGGCAGAACCAGCAGTACTTC. Its translation: CASSMPGGQNQQYF.

The V gene is TRBV11-3, the J gene TRBJ2-5; D gene unclear. The V gene's germline CDR1 is SGHNT and CDR2 YENEEA. With 2 bases removed from V and 1 base from J, the gap between germline ends came to 5 bases. This CDR3 spans 13 amino acids. The CDR3 sequence: CASSLSSQETQYF. The CDR3 DNA sequence: TGTGCCAGCAGCTTATCCTCCCAAGAGACCCAGTACTTC.

This clone was seen once. The V and J genes are TRBV2 and TRBJ1-4, with D unresolved. Looked up from germline, CDR1 is SNHLY and CDR2 is FYNNEI. Trimming cost V 9 bases and J 6 bases, with 14 bases left between them. This CDR3 has 13 residues. The CDR3 sequence is CASSGLEYEKLFF. CDR3 in DNA: TGTGCCAGTTCAGGACTGGAATATGAAAAACTGTTTTTT.

The chain uses TRBV18 and TRBJ1-2; D not certain. The CDR3 spans 14 residues. The V gene lost 2 bases and the J gene lost 0 bases, with 7 bases spanning the gap. In germline, CDR1 is KGHSH, CDR2 LQKENI. Written as DNA, the CDR3 is TGTGCCAGCTCACCAGGGCATACTAACTATGGCTACACCTTC. Protein: CASSPGHTNYGYTF.

This clone was recorded only once. The CDR3 nucleotides read TGTGCCAGCAGCCAAGATCCCGGGGGGCCCGGGTACAATGAGCAGTTCTTC. Its translation: CASSQDPGGPGYNEQFF. The V and J genes are TRBV3-1 (or the pseudogene TRBV3-2) and TRBJ2-1; maybe TRBD2 (7 bases). The CDR3 extends over 17 amino acids. Germline values: CDR1 LGHDT, CDR2 YNNKEL (reference sequence). Trimming cost V 0 bases and J 4 bases, with 16 bases left between them.

This clone occurred once. V is TRBV7-9 and J is TRBJ2-3; 7 positions agree with TRBD1. Trimming removed 2 bases from V and 5 bases from J; junction bases left unmatched: 4. This CDR3 spans 14 amino acids. From germline, CDR1 is SEHNR and CDR2 FQNEAQ (reference sequence). This CDR3 is CASSLSQGVDTQYF. The CDR3 DNA reads TGTGCCAGCAGCTTATCCCAGGGGGTAGATACGCAGTATTTT.

The genes are TRBV4-1 and TRBJ1-5, with 9 bases fitting TRBD1. The germline V gene encodes CDR1 MGHRA and CDR2 YSYEKL. This CDR3 is 16 amino acids long. The J segment lost 6 bases and the V segment lost 0 bases, leaving 6 bases of the junction unmatched. The chain's CDR3 is CASSQDAGQGRQPQHF. CDR3 nucleotide sequence: TGCGCCAGCAGCCAAGATGCGGGACAGGGACGTCAGCCCCAGCATTTT.

V gene TRBV7-9 combines with J gene TRBJ1-4; D perhaps matches TRBD1 (6 bases). Germline values: CDR1 SEHNR, CDR2 FQNEAQ (reference sequence). V was cut by 0 bases and J by 8 bases, with 16 bases left in between. This CDR3 spans 16 amino acids. The CDR3 bases are TGTGCCAGCAGCTTAGCTGGGGCAGGGGCAGAGGAAAAACTGTTTTTT. The encoded protein is CASSLAGAGAEEKLFF.

The rearrangement uses TRBV6-5 and TRBJ2-7; a weak D match, TRBD1 (6 bases). The CDR3 contains 13 residues. V was shortened by 5 bases and J by 2 bases, with 10 bases between the two germline ends. CDR1 MNHEY and CDR2 SVGAGI come from the germline V gene. Here the CDR3 DNA reads TGTGCCAGCAGTCAGGGGTGGACCTACGAGCAGTACTTC. It encodes CASSQGWTYEQYF.

V and J are TRBV5-1 and TRBJ2-3, with TRBD2 matching over 10 bases. In germline, CDR1 is SGHRS, CDR2 YFSETQ. This CDR3 has 14 residues. V was clipped by 1 base and J by 5 bases; unmatched bases: 1. The CDR3 sequence is CASSLTSGEDTQYF. CDR3 nucleotide sequence: TGCGCCAGCAGCTTGACTAGCGGGGAAGATACGCAGTATTTT. Full variable domain (outside the CDR3, taken from reference TRBV5-1 and TRBJ2-3): KAGVTQTPRYLIKTRGQQVTLSCSPISGHRSVSWYQQTPGQGLQFLFEYFSETQRNKGNFPGRFSGRQFSNSRSEMNVSTLELGDSALYLCASSLTSGEDTQYFGPGTRLTVL.

A single count supports this clone. Other DNA sequences in the sample encode the same CDR3. The chain combines TRBV19 with TRBJ1-6; possibly TRBD1 for D (5 bases). The CDR3 covers 13 residues. V shed 3 bases and J shed 7 bases, with 7 bases lying between them. From germline, CDR1 is LNHDA and CDR2 SQIVND (reference sequence). Here the CDR3 reads CASSISGNSPLHF. For the CDR3, the DNA is TGTGCCAGTAGTATCTCAGGGAATTCACCCCTCCACTTT.

The chain combines TRBV18 with TRBJ2-7, with D hard to call. The CDR3 length is 14 residues. From germline, CDR1 is KGHSH and CDR2 LQKENI. The V end lost 6 bases, the J end lost 0 bases, and 12 bases lay between the germline ends. The CDR3 sequence: CASSASRSSYEQYF. CDR3 in DNA: TGTGCCAGCTCCGCGAGTAGGAGCTCCTACGAGCAGTACTTC.

CDR3 sequence (DNA): TGCAGTGCTAGTCCCGGACAGCTTGAAGCTTTCTTT. Translated: CSASPGQLEAFF. This sequence joins TRBV20-1 and TRBJ1-1, with D tentatively TRBD1 (6 bases). Between the trimmed V and J ends, which lost 3 bases and 7 bases, there was a span of 12 bases. Germline V gives CDR1 DFQATT, CDR2 SNEGSKA (reference sequence). The CDR3 has 12 amino acids.

The chain joins TRBV10-3 to TRBJ1-2; maybe TRBD1 (5 bases). Germline loops: CDR1 ENHRY, CDR2 SYGVKD. Trimming took 4 bases from V and 2 from J, leaving 17 bases between them. The CDR3 covers 16 residues. The CDR3 region has the DNA TGTGCCATCAGTGGTCCACGGGGGGGGAACAACTATGGCTACACCTTC. Its translation is CAISGPRGGNNYGYTF.

The J gene is TRBJ2-7, the V gene TRBV9; possible D gene TRBD2, 6 bases. In germline, CDR1 is SGDLS, CDR2 YYNGEE. CDR3 length equals 11 residues. The V end lost 4 bases, the J end lost 9 bases, and 11 bases lay between the germline ends. As DNA, the CDR3 is TGTGCCAGCAGCTCGGGACTCGGGCAGTACTTC. Amino acids: CASSSGLGQYF.

V usage is TRBV5-4 and J usage is TRBJ2-7, with 9 bases that match TRBD1. V lost 0 bases to trimming and J lost 2 bases; unmatched junction nucleotides: 3. Germline V gene lookup returns CDR1 SGHNT and CDR2 YYREEE (reference sequence). This CDR3 comprises 15 residues. The CDR3 DNA is TGTGCCAGCAGCTTGGGCGGGACAGGGACCTACGAGCAGTACTTC. It is translated as CASSLGGTGTYEQYF.